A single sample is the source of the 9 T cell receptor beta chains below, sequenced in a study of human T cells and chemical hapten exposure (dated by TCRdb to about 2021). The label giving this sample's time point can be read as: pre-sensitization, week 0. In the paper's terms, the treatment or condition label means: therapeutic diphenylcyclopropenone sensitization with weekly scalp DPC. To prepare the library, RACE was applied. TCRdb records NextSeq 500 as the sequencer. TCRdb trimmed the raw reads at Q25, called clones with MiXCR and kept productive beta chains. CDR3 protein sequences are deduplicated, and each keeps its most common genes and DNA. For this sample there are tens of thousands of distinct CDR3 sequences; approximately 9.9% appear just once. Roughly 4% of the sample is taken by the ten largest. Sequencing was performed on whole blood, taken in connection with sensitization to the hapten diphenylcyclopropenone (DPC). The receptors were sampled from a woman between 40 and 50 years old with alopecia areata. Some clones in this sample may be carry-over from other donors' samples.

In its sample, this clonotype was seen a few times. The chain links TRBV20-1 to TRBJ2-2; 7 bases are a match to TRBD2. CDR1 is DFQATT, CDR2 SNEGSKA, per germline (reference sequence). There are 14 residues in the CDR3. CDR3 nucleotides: TGCAGCGTTATAGGCGGGGGAAACACCGGGGAGCTGTTTTTT. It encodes CSVIGGGNTGELFF.

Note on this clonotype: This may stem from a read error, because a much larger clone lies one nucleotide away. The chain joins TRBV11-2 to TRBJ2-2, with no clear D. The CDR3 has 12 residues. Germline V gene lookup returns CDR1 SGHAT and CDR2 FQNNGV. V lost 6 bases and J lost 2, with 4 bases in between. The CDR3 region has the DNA TGTGCCAGCAGGATTAACACCGGGGAGCTGTTTTTT. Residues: CASRINTGELFF. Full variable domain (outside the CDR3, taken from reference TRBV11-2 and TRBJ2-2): EAGVAQSPRYKIIEKRQSVAFWCNPISGHATLYWYQQILGQGPKLLIQFQNNGVVDDSQLPKDRFSAERLKGVDSTLKIQPAKLEDSAVYLCASRINTGELFFGEGSRLTVL.

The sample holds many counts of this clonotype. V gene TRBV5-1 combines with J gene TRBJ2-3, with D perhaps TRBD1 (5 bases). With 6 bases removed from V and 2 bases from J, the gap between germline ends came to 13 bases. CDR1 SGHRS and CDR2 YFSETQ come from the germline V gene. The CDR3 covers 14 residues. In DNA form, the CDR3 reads TGCGCCAGCAAGGACCAGGGTGCCACAGATACGCAGTATTTT. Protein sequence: CASKDQGATDTQYF.

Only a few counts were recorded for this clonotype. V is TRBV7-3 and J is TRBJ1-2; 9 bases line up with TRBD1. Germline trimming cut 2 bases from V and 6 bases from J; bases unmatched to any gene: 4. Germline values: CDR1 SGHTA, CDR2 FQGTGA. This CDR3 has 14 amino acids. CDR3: CASSLQGQGDGYTF. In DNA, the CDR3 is TGTGCCAGCAGCTTACAGGGACAGGGCGATGGCTACACCTTC.

This chain's CDR3 is CSAIGLAGDTDTQYF. Written as DNA, the CDR3 is TGCAGTGCGATTGGACTAGCGGGGGACACAGATACGCAGTATTTT. The chain joins TRBV20-1 to TRBJ2-3; 13 nucleotides line up with TRBD2. Losses at the gene ends were 6 bases for V and 2 bases for J; bases not matched to a gene: 5. The CDR3 has 15 amino acids. The V gene's germline CDR1 is DFQATT and CDR2 SNEGSKA (reference sequence).

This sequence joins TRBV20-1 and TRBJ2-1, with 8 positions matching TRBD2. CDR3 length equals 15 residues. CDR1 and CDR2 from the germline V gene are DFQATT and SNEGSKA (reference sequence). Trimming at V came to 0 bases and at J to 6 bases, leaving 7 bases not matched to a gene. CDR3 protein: CSARDLTRGVNEQFF. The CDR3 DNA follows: TGCAGTGCTAGAGATCTGACGCGGGGGGTCAATGAGCAGTTCTTC.

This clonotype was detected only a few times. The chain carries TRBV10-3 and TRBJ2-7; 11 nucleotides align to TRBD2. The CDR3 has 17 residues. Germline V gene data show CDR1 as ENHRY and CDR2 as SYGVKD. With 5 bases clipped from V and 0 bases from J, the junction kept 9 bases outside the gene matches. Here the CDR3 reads CAISQGHTSGGSYEQYF. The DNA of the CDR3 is TGTGCCATCAGTCAGGGGCACACTAGCGGGGGCTCCTACGAGCAGTACTTC.

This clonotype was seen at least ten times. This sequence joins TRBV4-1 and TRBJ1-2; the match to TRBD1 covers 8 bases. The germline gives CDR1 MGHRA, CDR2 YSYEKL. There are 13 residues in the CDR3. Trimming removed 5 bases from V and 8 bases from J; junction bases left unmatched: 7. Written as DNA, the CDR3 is TGCGCCAGCAGCTCCGGACAGGGTGAGGGCTACACCTTC. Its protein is CASSSGQGEGYTF.

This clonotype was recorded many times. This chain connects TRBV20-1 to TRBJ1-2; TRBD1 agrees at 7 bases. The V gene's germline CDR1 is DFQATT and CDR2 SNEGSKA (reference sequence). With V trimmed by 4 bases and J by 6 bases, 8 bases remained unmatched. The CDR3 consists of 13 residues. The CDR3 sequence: CSAIVDRVDGYTF. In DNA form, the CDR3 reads TGCAGTGCTATAGTAGACAGGGTTGATGGCTACACCTTC.